The source of this T cell receptor (beta chain) is a study of T cell responses to AZD1222 COVID-19 vaccine. Study details: Both about-4-week and about-12-week second-dose recipients were combined.

This clone was recorded a few times. Its antigen is currently unknown. Produced via immunoSEQ multiplex PCR; TCRdb's table is partial and in-frame only. In the table there are about 130,000 clones, around 90% of which are singletons. Germline lookup yields CDR1 SGHVS and CDR2 FNYEAQ. The CDR3 covers 18 residues. Trimming removed 1 base from V and 0 bases from J, with 16 bases in between. Broader study findings: Donors skewed white British and female; clonal diversity was possibly underestimated. Spike-specific TCRs gained breadth and depth after people received two AZD1222 doses.

The chain carries TRBV7-6 and TRBJ2-4; D may correspond to TRBD1 or TRBD2 (5 bases each). The clonotype was recovered from an adult in good health. Here the sequenced sample was peripheral blood, taken on day 0 of AZD1222 vaccination. Here the CDR3 reads CASSLDTGTRIAKNIQYF. The CDR3, as DNA: TGTGCCAGCAGCTTAGATACCGGGACGCGAATAGCCAAAAACATTCAGTACTTC.